Described below is a single T cell receptor beta chain sequence and its context. This sample was included in a study of cytotoxic CD8 clonotypes in ibrutinib-treated CLL. CDR1 and CDR2 (germline): SEHNR, FQNEAQ (reference sequence). Trimming shortened V by 5 bases and J by 7 bases, and 20 bases separated the two germline ends. The CDR3 runs 15 residues. Clones were read by immunoSEQ multiplex PCR, and TCRdb kept only the in-frame ones, dropping some. The sample has some 200,000 clones; just over 70% are singletons. The sequences come from PBMCs, collected after 12 months of ibrutinib treatment. This sequence originates from a human donor with chronic lymphocytic leukemia. The rearrangement links TRBV7-9 to TRBJ1-2, with unresolved D. The CDR3 nucleotides read TGTGCCAGCAGCCCCGCGGTCCCGGGCCTCCCTGGCTACACCTTC. It yields the protein CASSPAVPGLPGYTF.